The 20 T cell receptor beta chains reported below all come from one sample, sequenced in a study of radiotherapy plus CTLA-4 blockade in lung cancer. Measured with immunoSEQ multiplex PCR; TCRdb has only the in-frame clones, and not every one. Here the sample spans about 77,000 clones, 70% to 80% being singletons. The material was peripheral blood, obtained from a patient treated with radiotherapy plus ipilimumab. Source of these receptors: a human donor with non-small cell lung cancer whose response to radiotherapy plus ipilimumab could not be evaluated.

V usage is TRBV30 and J usage is TRBJ1-3; the match to TRBD1 covers 7 bases. CDR1 and CDR2 (germline): GTSNPN, SVGIG (reference sequence). J gave up 3 bases and V 1 base, and 6 bases lay outside the gene matches. The CDR3 covers 15 residues. This CDR3 is CAWSAPGTDGNTIYF. The CDR3 nucleotides are TGTGCCTGGAGTGCCCCCGGGACAGATGGAAACACCATATATTTT.

The chain couples TRBV4-1 to TRBJ2-5, with 10 bases aligning to TRBD1. The DNA matches TRBJ2-7 better at its end, which makes the J call doubtful. The CDR3 sequence is 13 residues long. Germline CDR1 reads MGHRA; CDR2 reads YSYEKL. CDR3 nucleotides: TGCGCCAGCAGACCCGGGACAGGGGCCGAGCAGTACTTC. Protein sequence: CASRPGTGAEQYF.

The chain recombines TRBV4-1 with TRBJ2-7; D perhaps matches TRBD1 (5 bases). This CDR3 has 14 residues. Germline CDR1 and CDR2: MGHRA and YSYEKL. Trimming pared 4 bases from V and 1 base from J, leaving 11 bases between. CDR3 DNA sequence: TGCGCCAGCAGCCCGCAGACAGATTCCTACGAGCAGTACTTC. This gives the protein CASSPQTDSYEQYF.

This chain uses TRBV6-1 with TRBJ2-1; D not certain. The CDR3 spans 10 residues. Germline values: CDR1 MNHNS, CDR2 SASEGT. V lost 8 bases and J 8 bases, leaving 7 bases between the germline ends. The CDR3 bases are TGTGCCAGCCAAGGAGATGAGCAGTTCTTC. This translates into CASQGDEQFF.

V and J are TRBV18 and TRBJ2-4, with 8 bases identical to TRBD1. The CDR3 consists of 15 residues. CDR1 and CDR2 (germline): KGHSH, LQKENI. Germline trimming cut 3 bases from V and 2 bases from J; bases unmatched to any gene: 3. CDR3 nucleotide sequence: TGTGCCAGCTCACCTTGGACAGGGTCCAAAAACATTCAGTACTTC. Translated: CASSPWTGSKNIQYF.

The J gene is TRBJ1-3, the V gene TRBV28; the match to TRBD1 covers 7 bases. CDR3 length: 12 residues. The germline V gene has CDR1 MDHEN and CDR2 SYDVKM. V lost 6 bases and J lost 4; bases outside the gene matches: 0. CDR3 residues: CASRDRGNTIYF. The CDR3, as DNA: TGTGCCAGCAGGGACAGGGGAAACACCATATATTTT.

For this clone: One end of the junction fails to match germline, which may point to a read error. The chain is built from TRBV4-1 and TRBJ2-3, with D possibly TRBD2 on 6 matching bases. The CDR3 is 12 residues long. The germline V gene has CDR1 MGHRA and CDR2 YSYEKL. CDR3 in DNA: TGCGCCAGCAGCCAAGTAGCCGGGACTCCCCATTTT. Amino acid sequence: CASSQVAGTPHF.

The rearrangement joins TRBV11-2 to TRBJ2-5; D uncertain. Trimming took off 1 base at V and 4 bases at J, with 7 bases between the two ends. Germline values: CDR1 SGHAT, CDR2 FQNNGV. The CDR3 has 13 amino acids. CDR3 bases: TGTGCCAGCAGCTTAGCTGGGCCAGAGACCCAGTACTTC. It encodes CASSLAGPETQYF. The variable domain in full, completed from reference TRBV11-2 and TRBJ2-5, reads EAGVAQSPRYKIIEKRQSVAFWCNPISGHATLYWYQQILGQGPKLLIQFQNNGVVDDSQLPKDRFSAERLKGVDSTLKIQPAKLEDSAVYLCASSLAGPETQYFGPGTRLLVL.

V usage is TRBV5-4 and J usage is TRBJ2-5, with D uncertain. The CDR3 totals 14 residues. CDR1 and CDR2 from the germline V gene are SGHNT and YYREEE (reference sequence). V was shortened by 0 bases and J by 1 base, with 7 bases between the two germline ends. CDR3 DNA sequence: TGTGCCAGCAGCTTGGCCCGCAGCCAAGAGACCCAGTACTTC. Its translation is CASSLARSQETQYF.

The genes are TRBV29-1 and TRBJ1-2; D is possibly TRBD1 (6 bases). Germline-derived CDR1 and CDR2 are SQVTM and ANQGSEA. The V gene lost 0 bases and the J gene lost 3 bases, with 8 bases spanning the gap. The CDR3 is 13 amino acids. The CDR3 loop is CSVEEGGDYGYTF. As DNA, the CDR3 is TGCAGCGTTGAAGAAGGGGGAGACTATGGCTACACCTTC. Complete variable domain (other parts from reference TRBV29-1 and TRBJ1-2): SAVISQKPSRDICQRGTSLTIQCQVDSQVTMMFWYRQQPGQSLTLIATANQGSEATYESGFVIDKFPISRPNLTFSTLTVSNMSPEDSSIYLCSVEEGGDYGYTFGSGTRLTVV.

As to this clone: One junction end disagrees with the germline gene, perhaps due to a read error. This chain uses TRBV6-1 with TRBJ2-4; tentatively, D is TRBD2 (6 bases). From germline, CDR1 is MNHNS and CDR2 SASEGT. This CDR3 contains 11 residues. The CDR3 here is CASSWQGLTRF. CDR3 bases: TGTGCCAGCAGTTGGCAGGGACTCACGAGGTTC.

The genes are TRBV4-1 and TRBJ1-3; D is uncertain. The CDR3 extends over 15 amino acids. Trimming shortened V by 4 bases and J by 0 bases, and 10 bases separated the two germline ends. Germline V CDR1 and CDR2: MGHRA, YSYEKL. The CDR3 region is CASSRLALSGNTIYF. CDR3 sequence (DNA): TGCGCCAGCAGCCGCCTAGCCCTCTCTGGAAACACCATATATTTT.

The chain combines TRBV6-1 with TRBJ1-5; possible D gene TRBD1, 6 bases. Germline CDR1 MNHNS, CDR2 SASEGT. The length of the CDR3 is 15 residues. The V gene lost 5 bases and the J gene lost 3 bases, with 14 bases spanning the gap. DNA of the CDR3: TGTGCCAGCAGTTTGGGAACAGGGCTCAATCAGCCCCAGCATTTT. Protein: CASSLGTGLNQPQHF.

V gene TRBV19 combines with J gene TRBJ1-1; D unresolved. This CDR3 is built from 14 residues. Trimming pared 7 bases from V and 4 bases from J, leaving 16 bases between. Germline V gives CDR1 LNHDA, CDR2 SQIVND (reference sequence). CDR3: CASTLLDVTTEAFF. Here the CDR3 DNA reads TGTGCCAGTACCCTACTTGATGTTACCACTGAAGCTTTCTTT.

The chain combines TRBV5-8 with TRBJ2-7; no reliable D call. Trimming left V 0 bases short and J 1 base short, with 14 bases between. The CDR3 contains 16 residues. From germline, CDR1 is SGHTS and CDR2 YDEGEE. The CDR3 DNA follows: TGTGCCAGCAGCTTGGCCGTCAGGCTATCTTCCTACGAGCAGTACTTC. Its protein product is CASSLAVRLSSYEQYF. The complete variable domain, with remaining parts taken from reference TRBV5-8 and TRBJ2-7, reads EAGVTQSPTHLIKTRGQQATLRCSPISGHTSVYWYQQALGLGLQFLLWYDEGEERNRGNFPPRFSGRQFPNYSSELNVNALELEDSALYLCASSLAVRLSSYEQYFGPGTRLTVT.

The chain links TRBV11-2 to TRBJ2-3; 10 bases are a match to TRBD2. The CDR3 runs 14 residues. The junction had 6 bases not matched to a gene; V was cut back by 7 bases and J by 5 bases. Germline V gene data show CDR1 as SGHAT and CDR2 as FQNNGV. Here the CDR3 reads CASKLAGGEDTQYF. Here the CDR3 DNA reads TGTGCCAGCAAGTTAGCGGGGGGCGAAGATACGCAGTATTTT. Variable domain in full (rest from reference TRBV11-2 and TRBJ2-3): EAGVAQSPRYKIIEKRQSVAFWCNPISGHATLYWYQQILGQGPKLLIQFQNNGVVDDSQLPKDRFSAERLKGVDSTLKIQPAKLEDSAVYLCASKLAGGEDTQYFGPGTRLTVL.

The chain uses TRBV18 and TRBJ1-5; D is uncertain. Deletions cut 2 bases from V and 7 bases from J, with 9 bases between. The CDR3 has 13 residues. The germline gives CDR1 KGHSH, CDR2 LQKENI. CDR3 DNA: TGTGCCAGCTCACCATCCAGCGAGCAGCCCCAGCATTTT. This translates into CASSPSSEQPQHF.

The gene calls are TRBV6-5 and TRBJ1-6; tentatively, D is TRBD1 (6 bases). The CDR3 has 16 residues. Trimming removed 0 bases from V and 3 bases from J, with 9 bases in between. Germline V lookup: CDR1 MNHEY, CDR2 SVGAGI. CDR3 sequence: CASSYSRGFYNSPLHF. Written as DNA, the CDR3 is TGTGCCAGCAGTTACTCGAGGGGGTTCTATAATTCACCCCTCCACTTT.

The chain carries TRBV25-1 and TRBJ2-5; maybe TRBD2 (6 bases). Germline V lookup: CDR1 MGHDK, CDR2 SYGVNS. Trimming cost V 9 bases and J 6 bases, with 20 bases left between them. CDR3 length: 14 residues. CDR3 DNA: TGTGCCAGTGGGGGGACGGCCGGGGTGAAGACCCAGTACTTC. This translates into CASGGTAGVKTQYF.

The chain carries TRBV10-3 and TRBJ2-7, with 7 bases that match TRBD2. Germline CDR1 reads ENHRY; CDR2 reads SYGVKD. The CDR3 has 15 residues. The ends lost 3 bases at V and 3 bases at J; junction bases unmatched: 8. CDR3 nucleotide sequence: TGTGCCATCAGTGATGGGCAGGGAGGGATCTACGAGCAGTACTTC. It is translated as CAISDGQGGIYEQYF.